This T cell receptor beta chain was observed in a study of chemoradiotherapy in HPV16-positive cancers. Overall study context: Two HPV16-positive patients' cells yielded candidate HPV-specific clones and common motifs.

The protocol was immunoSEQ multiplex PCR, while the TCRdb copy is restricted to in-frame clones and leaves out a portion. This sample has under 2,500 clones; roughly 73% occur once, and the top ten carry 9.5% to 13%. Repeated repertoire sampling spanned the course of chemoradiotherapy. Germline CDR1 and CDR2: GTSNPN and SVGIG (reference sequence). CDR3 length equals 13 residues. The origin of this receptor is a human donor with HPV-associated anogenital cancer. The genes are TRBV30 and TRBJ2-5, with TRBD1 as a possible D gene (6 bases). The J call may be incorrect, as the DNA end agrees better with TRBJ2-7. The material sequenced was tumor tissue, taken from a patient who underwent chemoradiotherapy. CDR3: CAFSLGTTYEQYF. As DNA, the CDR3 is TGTGCCTTCTCCCTTGGGACAACCTACGAGCAGTACTTC.